The present entry profiles one TCR beta chain with its context. Its antigen is not known. In preparing the TRB cDNA libraries, 5' RACE with UMI labels was used. From its re-call of the 5' RACE reads, TCRdb lists each CDR3 protein once, without DNA. The sample has 50,000 to 65,000 distinct CDR3 sequences, and its top ten clones hold 0.8%. The CDR3 loop spans 16 amino acids. The data originate from a study of CXCR3-negative and CXCR3-positive naive CD8 T cells. Study-wide results and limits: Relative to memory CD8+ cells, whose diversity was much lower, both naive subsets had comparably high diversity. Comparison of naive cells showed more hydrophobic TRB CDR3s in CXCR3-positive than in CXCR3-negative naive cells.

The clonotype was recovered from a human donor in good health. Some clones in this sample may be carry-over from other donors' samples. The sequenced sample was naive CXCR3+ CD8+ T cells from blood. The subset: CD45RO-CCR7+CD27+CD95- naive CD8+ T cells expressing CXCR3 (TNR3+). This chain links TRBV12-3 or TRBV12-4 with TRBJ2-1; TCRdb proposes TRBD2, but this gene call is untestable without DNA. This CDR3 is CASSIGAGVFYNEQFF.